This T cell receptor (beta chain) was captured in a study of CD8 T cells in Susac syndrome. CDR3 length: 15 amino acids. The V gene's germline CDR1 is SEHNR and CDR2 FQNEAQ (reference sequence). V lost 5 bases and J lost 2, with 10 bases in between. Random hexamers were used to reverse transcribe an amount of roughly 0.45 to 1 ug RNA. TCRdb re-called the immunoSEQ multiplex PCR reads with MiXCR, one entry per CDR3 protein. The sample lists about 140,000 distinct CDR3 sequences; 94% were seen once. This clonotype was sampled from a human donor in good health. Material for sequencing was CD8+ T cells from PBMCs. The chain links TRBV7-9 to TRBJ2-6; D unresolved. The CDR3 DNA follows: TGTGCCAGCAGCAGAGGTACAACTGGGGCCAACGTCCTGACTTTC. Protein sequence: CASSRGTTGANVLTF.